The clone carrying this TCR beta chain came up many times. The data belong to a study of human T cells and chemical hapten exposure. Overall study context: Among samples, TCR yields varied mainly because of small differences in pooled library volume.

Time point denoted: patch test 1, 2 weeks after DPC sensitization. Treatment indicated: therapeutic diphenylcyclopropenone sensitization with weekly scalp DPC. Unfractionated whole blood was the source from which total RNA was extracted. TCRdb analysed the RACE reads with MiXCR anew, one entry per CDR3 protein. The data show approximately 90,000 distinct CDR3 sequences, around 12% seen once. The germline V gene encodes CDR1 MNHEY and CDR2 SVGEGT. V shed 0 bases and J shed 5 bases, with 17 bases lying between them. The CDR3 extends over 17 amino acids. This receptor was taken from a middle-aged woman with alopecia areata. Some clones in this sample may be carry-over from other donors' samples. The chain couples TRBV6-2 or TRBV6-3 to TRBJ1-5; D possibly corresponds to TRBD1 (6 bases). Specimen: whole blood, collected in connection with sensitization to the hapten diphenylcyclopropenone (DPC). CDR3 residues: CASSYSFGSGEDQPQHF. CDR3 DNA sequence: TGTGCCAGCAGTTACTCATTTGGGTCAGGGGAGGATCAGCCCCAGCATTTT.